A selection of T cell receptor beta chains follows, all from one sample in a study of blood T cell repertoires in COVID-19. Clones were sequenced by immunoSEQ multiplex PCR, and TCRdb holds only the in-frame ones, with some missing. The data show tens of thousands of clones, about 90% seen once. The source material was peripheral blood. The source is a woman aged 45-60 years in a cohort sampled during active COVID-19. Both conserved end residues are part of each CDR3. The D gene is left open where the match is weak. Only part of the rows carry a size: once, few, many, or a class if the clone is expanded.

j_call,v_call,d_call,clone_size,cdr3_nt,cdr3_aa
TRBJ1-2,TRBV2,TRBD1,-,TGTGCCAGCAGCGAACAGGGGTATGGCTACACCTTC,CASSEQGYGYTF
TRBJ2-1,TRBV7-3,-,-,TGTGCCAGCAGCTTAACTAGCCGCAATGAGCAGTTCTTC,CASSLTSRNEQFF
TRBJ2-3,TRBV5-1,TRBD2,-,TGCGCCAGCAGCAACGGACTAGCTACCACAGATACGCAGTATTTT,CASSNGLATTDTQYF
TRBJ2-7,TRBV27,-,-,TGTGCCAGCAGTTTATCCCCCGACAGATCCTACGAGCAGTACTTC,CASSLSPDRSYEQYF
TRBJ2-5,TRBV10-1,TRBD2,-,TGCGCCAGCAGTGATCCCGGGACTAGCGGTCAAGAGACCCAGTACTTC,CASSDPGTSGQETQYF
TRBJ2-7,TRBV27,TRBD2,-,TGTGCCATCGGACTAGCGGGTCCCTACGAGCAGTACTTC,CAIGLAGPYEQYF
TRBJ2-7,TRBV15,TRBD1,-,TGTGCCACCAGCAGAGGGGGACAGGTGGGCTACGAGCAGTACTTC,CATSRGGQVGYEQYF
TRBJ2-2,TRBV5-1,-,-,TGCGCCAGCAGACAGGGAGCGAACACCGGGGAGCTGTTTTTT,CASRQGANTGELFF
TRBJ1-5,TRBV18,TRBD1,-,TGTGCCAGCTCACCGGGGACAGGTAGTAGTTATCAGCCCCAGCATTTT,CASSPGTGSSYQPQHF
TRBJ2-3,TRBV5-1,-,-,TGCGCCAGCAGCCTCGGAGCCCTATCCTCAGATACGCAGTATTTT,CASSLGALSSDTQYF
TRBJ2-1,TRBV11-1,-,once,TGTGCCAGTCGAGACAGGAGCTCCTACAATGAGCAGTTCTTC,CASRDRSSYNEQFF
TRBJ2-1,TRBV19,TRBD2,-,TGTGCCAGTAGAGGGGGACTAGCGGGAGGGTATAATGAGCAGTTCTTC,CASRGGLAGGYNEQFF
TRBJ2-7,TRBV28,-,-,TGTGCCAGCAGTTTGAGGGACTACGAGCAGTACTTC,CASSLRDYEQYF
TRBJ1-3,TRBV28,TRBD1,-,TGTGCCAGCAGTTTATCCGGGACAGGGCACGGAAACACCATATATTTT,CASSLSGTGHGNTIYF
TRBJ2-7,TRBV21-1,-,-,TGTGCCAGCAGCAAAGAGGACTACTACGAGCAGTACTTC,CASSKEDYYEQYF
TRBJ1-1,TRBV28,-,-,TGTGCCAGCACCTCCAACACTGAAGCTTTCTTT,CASTSNTEAFF
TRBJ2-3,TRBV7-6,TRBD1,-,TGTGCCAGCAGCTTAGGGGACAGGGGGTCAGATACGCAGTATTTT,CASSLGDRGSDTQYF
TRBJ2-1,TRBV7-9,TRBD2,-,TGTGCCAGCAGCTCCCCCAAACTAGCGGGAGAGGGTGAGCAGTTCTTC,CASSSPKLAGEGEQFF
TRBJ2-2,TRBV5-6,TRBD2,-,TGTGCCAGCAGCTCCCTCTCGCTAGCGGGATATGTCGGGGAGCTGTTTTTT,CASSSLSLAGYVGELFF
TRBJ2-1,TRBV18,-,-,TGTGCCAGCTCACCTTCAGAGGGCAATGAGCAGTTCTTC,CASSPSEGNEQFF
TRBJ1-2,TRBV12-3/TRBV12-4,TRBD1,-,TGTGCCAGCAGTCGACAGGGGTACTATGGCTACACCTTC,CASSRQGYYGYTF
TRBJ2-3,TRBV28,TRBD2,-,TGTGCCAGCACTGGGACTAGCGGGAGGTGGGGCACAGATACGCAGTATTTT,CASTGTSGRWGTDTQYF
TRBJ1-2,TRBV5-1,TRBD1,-,TGCGCCAGCAGGACAGGGGACACTAACTATGGCTACACCTTC,CASRTGDTNYGYTF
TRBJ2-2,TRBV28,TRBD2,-,TGTGCCAGCAGCCCGGCCGGGAGGAGCACCGGGGAGCTGTTTTTT,CASSPAGRSTGELFF
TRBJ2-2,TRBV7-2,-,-,TGTGCCAGCAGCTTAACTGGGGGCTCCGGCACCGGGGAGCTGTTTTTT,CASSLTGGSGTGELFF
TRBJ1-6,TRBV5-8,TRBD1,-,TGTGCCAGCAGCCTGGACAGGGGAAATTCACCCCTCCACTTT,CASSLDRGNSPLHF
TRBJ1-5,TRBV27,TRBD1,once,TGTGCCAGCAGTGGGGGCCAGGGGGGACGACCCCAGCATTTT,CASSGGQGGRPQHF
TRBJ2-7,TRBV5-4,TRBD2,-,TGTGCCAGCAGCGACGCTACTAGCGGGAGTTCCTACGAGCAGTACTTC,CASSDATSGSSYEQYF
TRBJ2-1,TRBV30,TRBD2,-,TGTGCCTGGGGGACCCGAGCGGGAGGGTACAATGAGCAGTTCTTC,CAWGTRAGGYNEQFF
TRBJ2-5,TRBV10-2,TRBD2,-,TGCGCCACCGGGACTAGCCGGGGCGGGACCCAGTACTTC,CATGTSRGGTQYF
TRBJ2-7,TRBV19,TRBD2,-,TGTGCCAGTAGTAGGGTAGCGGGTCCCTACGAGCAGTACTTC,CASSRVAGPYEQYF
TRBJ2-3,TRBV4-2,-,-,TGTGCCAGCAGCCAAGGGTCCTCTGGACTCACAGATACGCAGTATTTT,CASSQGSSGLTDTQYF
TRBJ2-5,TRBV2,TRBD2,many,TGTGCCAGCAGCATAGCTAGCGGGAGTAAGACCCAGTACTTC,CASSIASGSKTQYF
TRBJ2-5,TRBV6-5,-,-,TGTGCCAGCAGCCGAACAGGGTGGGAGACCCAGTACTTC,CASSRTGWETQYF
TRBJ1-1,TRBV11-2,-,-,TGTGCCAGCAGCCCCCGGGACAAGGGCCCTGAAGCTTTCTTT,CASSPRDKGPEAFF
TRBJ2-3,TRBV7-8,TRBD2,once,TGTGCCAGCAGCTTGTGGGGACTAAACACAGATACGCAGTATTTT,CASSLWGLNTDTQYF
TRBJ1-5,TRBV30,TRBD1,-,TGTGCCTGGAGTGGACAGGGGAGTCAGCCCCAGCATTTT,CAWSGQGSQPQHF
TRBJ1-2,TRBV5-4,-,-,TGTGCCAGCAGCTTCGGGGAGAGGATCTATGGCTACACCTTC,CASSFGERIYGYTF
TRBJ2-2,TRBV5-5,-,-,TGTGCCAGCACCCCCCCGGACATCCTTACCGGGGAGCTGTTTTTT,CASTPPDILTGELFF
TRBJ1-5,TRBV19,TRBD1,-,TGTGCCAGTAGTTCACAGGGGGCGCCATTTTATAGCAATCAGCCCCAGCATTTT,CASSSQGAPFYSNQPQHF
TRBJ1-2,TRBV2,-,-,TGTGCCGGAGGACAGCTCAACTATGGCTACACCTTC,CAGGQLNYGYTF
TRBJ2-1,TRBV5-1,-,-,TGCGCCAGCAGCTTGGATATCTCCTACAATGAGCAGTTCTTC,CASSLDISYNEQFF
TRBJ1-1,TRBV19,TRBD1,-,TGTGCCAGTCGCGACAGGGGGAACACTGAAGCTTTCTTT,CASRDRGNTEAFF
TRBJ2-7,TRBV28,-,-,TGTGCCAGCAGTTTCTCCTATTCAAACGAGCAGTACTTC,CASSFSYSNEQYF
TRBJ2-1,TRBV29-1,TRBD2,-,TGCAGCTCCCTCCCAGCGGGAGTGGATGAGCAGTTCTTC,CSSLPAGVDEQFF
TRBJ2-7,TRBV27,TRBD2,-,TGTGCCAGCAGTTTACGAGGTGGGAGCGGGAACCCTTACGAGCAGTACTTC,CASSLRGGSGNPYEQYF
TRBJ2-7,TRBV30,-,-,TGTGCCTGGATCCCGGTCCCTGGACTTCCCACCTACGAGCAGTACTTC,CAWIPVPGLPTYEQYF
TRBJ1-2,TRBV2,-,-,TGTGCCAGCAGTGAGGAGCGGTATGGCTACACCTTC,CASSEERYGYTF